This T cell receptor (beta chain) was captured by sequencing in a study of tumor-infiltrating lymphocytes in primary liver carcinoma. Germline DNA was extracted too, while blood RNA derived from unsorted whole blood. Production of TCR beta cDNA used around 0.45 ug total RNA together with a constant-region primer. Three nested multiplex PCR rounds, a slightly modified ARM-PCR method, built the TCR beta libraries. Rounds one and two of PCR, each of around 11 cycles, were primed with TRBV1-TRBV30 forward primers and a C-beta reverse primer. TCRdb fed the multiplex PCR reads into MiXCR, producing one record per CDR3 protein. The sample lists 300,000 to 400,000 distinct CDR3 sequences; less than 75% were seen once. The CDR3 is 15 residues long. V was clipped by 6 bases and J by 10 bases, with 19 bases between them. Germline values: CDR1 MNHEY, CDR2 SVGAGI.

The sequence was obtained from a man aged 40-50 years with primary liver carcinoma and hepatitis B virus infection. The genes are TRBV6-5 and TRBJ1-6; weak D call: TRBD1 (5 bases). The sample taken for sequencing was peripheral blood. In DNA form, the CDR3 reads TGTGCCAGCAGCTCTGGGACCTACATGGGGTCACCCCTCCACTTT. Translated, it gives CASSSGTYMGSPLHF.